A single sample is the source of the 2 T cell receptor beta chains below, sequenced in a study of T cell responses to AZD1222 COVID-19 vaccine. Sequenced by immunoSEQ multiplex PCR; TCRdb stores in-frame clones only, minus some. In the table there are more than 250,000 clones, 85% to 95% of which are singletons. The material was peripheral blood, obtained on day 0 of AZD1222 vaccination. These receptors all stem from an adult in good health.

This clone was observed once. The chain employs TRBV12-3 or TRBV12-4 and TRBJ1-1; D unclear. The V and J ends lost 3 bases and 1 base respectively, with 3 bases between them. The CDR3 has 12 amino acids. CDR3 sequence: CASSFSNTEAFF. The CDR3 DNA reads TGTGCCAGCAGTTTTTCGAACACTGAAGCTTTCTTT.

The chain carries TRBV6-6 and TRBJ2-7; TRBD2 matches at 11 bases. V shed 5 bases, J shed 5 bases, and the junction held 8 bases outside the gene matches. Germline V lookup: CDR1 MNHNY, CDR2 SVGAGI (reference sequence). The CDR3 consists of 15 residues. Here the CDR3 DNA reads TGTGCCAGCAGTAGACTAGCGGGACCCCCCCACGAGCAGTACTTC. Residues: CASSRLAGPPHEQYF.